The present T cell receptor beta chain was sequenced within a study of blood T cells in healthy people across ages. As to this clonotype: What it recognizes is unknown.

A second about 7 to 12 cycle PCR used barcoded and J-beta primers. A template-switch adaptor that had 12 random nucleotides put a tag on each cDNA molecule. Each CDR3 protein is one row after TCRdb ran MiXCR on the 5' RACE reads. The table shows roughly 2 million distinct CDR3 sequences, with about 49% occurring only once. The CDR3 extends over 17 amino acids. Per germline, CDR1 SGHRS and CDR2 YFSETQ. V lost 8 bases and J lost 0, with 21 bases in between. General observations from the study: From one million sequenced T cells, diversity estimates were lower bounds.

This clonotype originated in a woman in her thirties or forties in good health. The genes are TRBV5-1 and TRBJ2-1, with a possible D match to TRBD1 (5 bases). Material for sequencing was blood. CDR3: CASSPVGSTASYNEQFF. Here the CDR3 DNA reads TGCGCCAGTAGCCCGGTCGGGTCGACAGCCTCCTACAATGAGCAGTTCTTC.